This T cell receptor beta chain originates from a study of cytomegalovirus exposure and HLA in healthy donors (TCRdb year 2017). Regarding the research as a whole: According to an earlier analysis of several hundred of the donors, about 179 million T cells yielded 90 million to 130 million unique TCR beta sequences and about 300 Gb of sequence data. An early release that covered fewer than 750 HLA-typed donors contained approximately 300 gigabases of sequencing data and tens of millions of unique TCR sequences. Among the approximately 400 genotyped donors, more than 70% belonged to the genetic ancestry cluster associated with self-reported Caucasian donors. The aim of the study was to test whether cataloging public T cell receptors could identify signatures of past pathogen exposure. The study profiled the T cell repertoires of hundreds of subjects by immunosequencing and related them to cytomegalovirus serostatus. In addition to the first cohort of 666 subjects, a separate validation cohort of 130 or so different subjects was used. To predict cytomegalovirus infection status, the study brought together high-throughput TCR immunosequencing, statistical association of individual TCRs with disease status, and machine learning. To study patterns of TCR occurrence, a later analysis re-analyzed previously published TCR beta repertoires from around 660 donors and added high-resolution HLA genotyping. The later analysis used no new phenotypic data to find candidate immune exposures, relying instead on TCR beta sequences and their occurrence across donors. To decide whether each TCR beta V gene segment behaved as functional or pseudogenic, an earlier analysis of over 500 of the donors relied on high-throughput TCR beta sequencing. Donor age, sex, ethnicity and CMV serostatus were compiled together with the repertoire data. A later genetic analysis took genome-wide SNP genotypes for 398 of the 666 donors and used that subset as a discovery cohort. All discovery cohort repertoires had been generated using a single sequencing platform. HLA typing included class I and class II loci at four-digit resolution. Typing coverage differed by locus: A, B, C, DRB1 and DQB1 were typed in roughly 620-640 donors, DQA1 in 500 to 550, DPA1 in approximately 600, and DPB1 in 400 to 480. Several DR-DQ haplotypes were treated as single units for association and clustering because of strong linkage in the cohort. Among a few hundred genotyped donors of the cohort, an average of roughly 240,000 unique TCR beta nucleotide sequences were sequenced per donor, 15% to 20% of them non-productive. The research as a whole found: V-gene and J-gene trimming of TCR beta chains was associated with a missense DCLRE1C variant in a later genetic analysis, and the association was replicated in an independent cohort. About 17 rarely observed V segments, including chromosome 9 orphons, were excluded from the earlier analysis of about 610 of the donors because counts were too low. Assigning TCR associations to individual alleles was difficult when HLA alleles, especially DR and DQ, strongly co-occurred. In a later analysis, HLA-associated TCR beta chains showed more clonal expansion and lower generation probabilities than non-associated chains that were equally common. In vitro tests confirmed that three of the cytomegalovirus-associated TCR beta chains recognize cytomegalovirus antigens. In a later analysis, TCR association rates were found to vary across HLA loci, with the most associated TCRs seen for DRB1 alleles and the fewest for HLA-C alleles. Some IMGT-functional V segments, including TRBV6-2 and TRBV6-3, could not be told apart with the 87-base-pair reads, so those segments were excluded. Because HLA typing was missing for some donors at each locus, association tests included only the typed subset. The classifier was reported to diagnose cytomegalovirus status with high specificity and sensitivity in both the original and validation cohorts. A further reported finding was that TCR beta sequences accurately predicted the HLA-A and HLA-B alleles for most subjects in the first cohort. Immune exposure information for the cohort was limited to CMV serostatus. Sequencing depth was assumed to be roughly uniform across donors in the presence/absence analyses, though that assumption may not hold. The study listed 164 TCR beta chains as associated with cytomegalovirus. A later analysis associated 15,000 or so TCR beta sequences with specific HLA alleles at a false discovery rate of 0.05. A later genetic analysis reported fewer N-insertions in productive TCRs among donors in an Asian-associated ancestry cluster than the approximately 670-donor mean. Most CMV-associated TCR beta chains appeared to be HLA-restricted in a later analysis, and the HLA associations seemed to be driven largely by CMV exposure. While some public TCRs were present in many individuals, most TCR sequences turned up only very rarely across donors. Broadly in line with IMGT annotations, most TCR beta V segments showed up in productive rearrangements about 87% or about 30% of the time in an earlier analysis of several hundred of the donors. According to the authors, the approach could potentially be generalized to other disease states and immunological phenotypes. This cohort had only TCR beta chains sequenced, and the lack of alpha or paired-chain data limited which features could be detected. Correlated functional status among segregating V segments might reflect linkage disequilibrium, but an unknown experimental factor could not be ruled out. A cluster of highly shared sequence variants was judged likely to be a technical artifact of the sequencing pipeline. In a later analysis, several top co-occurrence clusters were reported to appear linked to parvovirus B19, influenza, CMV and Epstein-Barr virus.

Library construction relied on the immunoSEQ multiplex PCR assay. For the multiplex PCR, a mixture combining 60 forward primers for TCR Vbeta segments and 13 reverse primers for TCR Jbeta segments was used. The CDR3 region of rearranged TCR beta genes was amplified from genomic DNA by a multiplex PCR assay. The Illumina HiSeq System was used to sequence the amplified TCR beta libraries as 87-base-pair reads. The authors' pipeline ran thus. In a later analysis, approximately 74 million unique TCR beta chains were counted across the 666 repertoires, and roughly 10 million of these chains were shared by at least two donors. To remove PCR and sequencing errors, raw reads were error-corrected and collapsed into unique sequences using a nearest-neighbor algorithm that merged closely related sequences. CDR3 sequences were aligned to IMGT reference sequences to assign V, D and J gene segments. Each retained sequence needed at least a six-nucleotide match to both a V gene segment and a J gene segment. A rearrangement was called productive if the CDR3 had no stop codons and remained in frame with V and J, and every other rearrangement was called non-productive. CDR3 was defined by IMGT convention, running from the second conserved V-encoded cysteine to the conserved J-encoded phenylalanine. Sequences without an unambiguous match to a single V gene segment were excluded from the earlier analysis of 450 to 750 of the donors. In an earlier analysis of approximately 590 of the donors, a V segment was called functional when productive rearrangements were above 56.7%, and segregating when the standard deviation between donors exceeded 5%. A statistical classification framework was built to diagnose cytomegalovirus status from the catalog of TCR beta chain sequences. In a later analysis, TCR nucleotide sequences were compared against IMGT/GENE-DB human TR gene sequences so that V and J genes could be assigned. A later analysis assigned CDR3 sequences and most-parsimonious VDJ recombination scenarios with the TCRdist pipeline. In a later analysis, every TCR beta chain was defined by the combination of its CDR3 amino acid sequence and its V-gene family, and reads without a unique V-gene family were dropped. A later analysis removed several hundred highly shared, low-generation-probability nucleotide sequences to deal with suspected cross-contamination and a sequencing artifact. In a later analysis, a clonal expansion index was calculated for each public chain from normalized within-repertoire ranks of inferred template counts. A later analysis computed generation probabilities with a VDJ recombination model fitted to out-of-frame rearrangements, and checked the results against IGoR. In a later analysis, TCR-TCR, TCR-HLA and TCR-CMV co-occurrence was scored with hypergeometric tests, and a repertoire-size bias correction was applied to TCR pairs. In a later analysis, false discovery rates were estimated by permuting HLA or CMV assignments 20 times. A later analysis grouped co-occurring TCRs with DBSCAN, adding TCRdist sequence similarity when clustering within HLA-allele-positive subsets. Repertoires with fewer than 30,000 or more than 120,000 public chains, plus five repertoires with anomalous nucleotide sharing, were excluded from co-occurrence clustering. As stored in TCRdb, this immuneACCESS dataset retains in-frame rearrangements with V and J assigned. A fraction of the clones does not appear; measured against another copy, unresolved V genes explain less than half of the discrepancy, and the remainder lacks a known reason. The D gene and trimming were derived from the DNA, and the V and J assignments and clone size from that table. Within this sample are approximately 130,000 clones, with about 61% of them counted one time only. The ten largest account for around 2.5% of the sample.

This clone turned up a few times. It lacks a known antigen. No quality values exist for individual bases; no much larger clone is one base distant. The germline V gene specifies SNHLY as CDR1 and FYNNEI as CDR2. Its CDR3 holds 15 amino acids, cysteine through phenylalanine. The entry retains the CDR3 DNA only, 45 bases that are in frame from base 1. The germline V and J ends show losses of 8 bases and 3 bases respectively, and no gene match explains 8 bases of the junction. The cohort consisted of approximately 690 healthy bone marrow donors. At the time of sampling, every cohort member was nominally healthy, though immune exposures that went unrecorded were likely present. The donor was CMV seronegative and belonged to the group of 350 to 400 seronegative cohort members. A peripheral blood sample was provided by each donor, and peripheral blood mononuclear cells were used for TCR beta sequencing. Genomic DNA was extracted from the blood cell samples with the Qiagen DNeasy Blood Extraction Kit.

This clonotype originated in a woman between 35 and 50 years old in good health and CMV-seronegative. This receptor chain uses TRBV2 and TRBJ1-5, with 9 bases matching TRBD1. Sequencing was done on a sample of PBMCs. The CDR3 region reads CASAPGTGLNQPQHF. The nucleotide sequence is TGTGCCAGCGCCCCCGGGACAGGGCTCAATCAGCCCCAGCATTTT.